This paragraph covers one TCR beta chain sequence. What it recognizes is unknown. Included in the TCR beta cDNA libraries were unique molecular identifiers. Yield was roughly 0.5 million cDNA molecules from about 1 to 10 million T cells. TCRdb passed the PCR reads through MiXCR, listing each CDR3 protein once. The repertoire holds 820,000 or so distinct CDR3 sequences, with 53% as singletons. The data were obtained in a study of post-analysis software for immune sequencing data. Study as a whole: Relapsing-remitting, secondary progressive and progressive-relapsing forms made up the multiple sclerosis disease courses. General study points: Higher frequency in patients than in controls was seen for about five TRBV segments, with TRBV5-6, TRBV5-1 and TRBV20-1 among them. Those with multiple sclerosis, the patient group, showed significantly lower normalized Chao1 diversity than controls. Samples prepared in the same batch strongly co-clustered by F measure.

With 9 bases clipped from V and 7 bases from J, the junction kept 7 bases outside the gene matches. CDR3 length: 13 amino acids. Germline values: CDR1 SNHLY, CDR2 FYNNEI. The chain recombines TRBV2 with TRBJ2-1; 9 bases agree with TRBD2. This TCR derives from a girl aged 5-17 years with multiple sclerosis. Material: blood. This CDR3 is CASLSGSENEQFF. CDR3 coding DNA: TGTGCCAGTCTTAGCGGGAGTGAAAATGAGCAGTTCTTC.